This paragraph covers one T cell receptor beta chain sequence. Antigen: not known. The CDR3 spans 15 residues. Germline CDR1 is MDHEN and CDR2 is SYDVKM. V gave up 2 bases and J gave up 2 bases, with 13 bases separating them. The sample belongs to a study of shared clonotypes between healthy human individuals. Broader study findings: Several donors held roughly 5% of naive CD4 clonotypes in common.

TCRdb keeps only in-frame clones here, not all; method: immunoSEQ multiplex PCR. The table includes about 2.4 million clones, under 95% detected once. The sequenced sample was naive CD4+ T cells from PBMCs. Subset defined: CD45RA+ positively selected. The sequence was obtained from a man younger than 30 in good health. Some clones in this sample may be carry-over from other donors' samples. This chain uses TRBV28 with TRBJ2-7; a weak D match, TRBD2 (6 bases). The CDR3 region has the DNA TGTGCCAGCAGTTTAGCTAGCGCCGATCCCTACGAGCAGTACTTC. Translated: CASSLASADPYEQYF.